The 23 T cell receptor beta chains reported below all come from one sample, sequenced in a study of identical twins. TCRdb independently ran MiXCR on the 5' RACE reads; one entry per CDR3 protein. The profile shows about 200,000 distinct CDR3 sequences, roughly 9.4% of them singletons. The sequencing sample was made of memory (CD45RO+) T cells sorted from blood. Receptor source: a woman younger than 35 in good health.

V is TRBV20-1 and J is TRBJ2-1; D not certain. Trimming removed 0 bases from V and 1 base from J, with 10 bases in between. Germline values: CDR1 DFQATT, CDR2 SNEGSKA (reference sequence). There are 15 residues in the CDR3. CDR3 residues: CSARDPGGSYNEQFF. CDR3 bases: TGCAGTGCTAGAGATCCGGGTGGGTCCTACAATGAGCAGTTCTTC.

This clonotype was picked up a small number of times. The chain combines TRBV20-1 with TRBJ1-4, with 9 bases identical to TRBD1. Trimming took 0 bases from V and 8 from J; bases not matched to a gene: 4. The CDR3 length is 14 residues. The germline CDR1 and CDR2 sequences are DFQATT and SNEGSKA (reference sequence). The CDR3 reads CSAREGTGHEKLFF. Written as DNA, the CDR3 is TGCAGTGCTAGAGAGGGGACAGGGCACGAAAAACTGTTTTTT.

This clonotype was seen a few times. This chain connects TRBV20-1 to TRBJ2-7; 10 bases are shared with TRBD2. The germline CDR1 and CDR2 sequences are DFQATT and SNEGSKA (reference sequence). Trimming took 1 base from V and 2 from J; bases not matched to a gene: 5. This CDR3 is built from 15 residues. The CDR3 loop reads CSARGGLADAYEQYF. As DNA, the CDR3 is TGCAGTGCTAGAGGTGGACTAGCGGACGCCTACGAGCAGTACTTC.

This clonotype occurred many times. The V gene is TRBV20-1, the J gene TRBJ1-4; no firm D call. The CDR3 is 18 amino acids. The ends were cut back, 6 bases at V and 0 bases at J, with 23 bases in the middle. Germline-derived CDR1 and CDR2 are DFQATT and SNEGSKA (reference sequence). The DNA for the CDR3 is TGCAGTGCCATACCCCGTCCCCCCCTGACGGCAACTAATGAAAAACTGTTTTTT. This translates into CSAIPRPPLTATNEKLFF.

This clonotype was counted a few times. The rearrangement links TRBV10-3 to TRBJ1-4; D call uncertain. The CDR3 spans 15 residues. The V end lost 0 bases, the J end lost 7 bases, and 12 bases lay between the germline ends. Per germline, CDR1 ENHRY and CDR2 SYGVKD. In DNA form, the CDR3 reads TGTGCCATCAGTGAGTCCCACCTCCGGGGTGAAAAACTGTTTTTT. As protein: CAISESHLRGEKLFF.

CDR3 sequence (DNA): TGTGCCAGCAGCTTACGAAGGGCGGGGGGTGAAAAACTGTTTTTT. Encoded protein: CASSLRRAGGEKLFF. The J gene is TRBJ1-4, the V gene TRBV3-1; the D gene is possibly TRBD1 (5 bases). Germline CDR1 LGHDT, CDR2 YNNKEL (reference sequence). The ends were cut back, 5 bases at V and 7 bases at J, with 17 bases in the middle. This CDR3 has 15 residues.

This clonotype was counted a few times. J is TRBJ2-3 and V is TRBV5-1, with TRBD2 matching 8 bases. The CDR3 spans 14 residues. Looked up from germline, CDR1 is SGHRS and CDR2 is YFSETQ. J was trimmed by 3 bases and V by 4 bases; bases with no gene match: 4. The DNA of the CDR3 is TGCGCCAGCAGCATTGAGCGGGAGACAGATACGCAGTATTTT. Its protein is CASSIERETDTQYF.

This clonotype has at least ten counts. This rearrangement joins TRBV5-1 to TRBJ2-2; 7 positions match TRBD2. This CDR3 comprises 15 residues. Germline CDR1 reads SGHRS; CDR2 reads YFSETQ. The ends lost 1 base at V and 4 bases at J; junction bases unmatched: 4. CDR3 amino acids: CASSLIGEGTGELFF. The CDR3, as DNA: TGCGCCAGCAGCTTGATCGGGGAGGGCACCGGGGAGCTGTTTTTT.

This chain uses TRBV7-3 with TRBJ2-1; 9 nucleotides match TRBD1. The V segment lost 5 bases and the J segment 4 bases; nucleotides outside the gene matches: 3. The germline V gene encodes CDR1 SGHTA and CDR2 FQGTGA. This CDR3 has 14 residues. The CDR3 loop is CASSTGQGYNEQFF. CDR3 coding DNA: TGTGCCAGCAGCACGGGACAGGGATACAATGAGCAGTTCTTC. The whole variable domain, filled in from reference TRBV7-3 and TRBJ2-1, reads GAGVSQTPSNKVTEKGKYVELRCDPISGHTALYWYRQSLGQGPEFLIYFQGTGAADDSGLPNDRFFAVRPEGSVSTLKIQRTERGDSAVYLCASSTGQGYNEQFFGPGTRLTVL.

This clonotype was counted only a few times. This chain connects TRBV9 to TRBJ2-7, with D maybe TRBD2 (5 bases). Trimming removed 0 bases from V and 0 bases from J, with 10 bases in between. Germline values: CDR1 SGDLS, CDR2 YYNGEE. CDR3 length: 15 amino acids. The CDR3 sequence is CASSVEVGSSYEQYF. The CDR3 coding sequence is TGTGCCAGCAGCGTAGAAGTAGGGAGCTCCTACGAGCAGTACTTC.

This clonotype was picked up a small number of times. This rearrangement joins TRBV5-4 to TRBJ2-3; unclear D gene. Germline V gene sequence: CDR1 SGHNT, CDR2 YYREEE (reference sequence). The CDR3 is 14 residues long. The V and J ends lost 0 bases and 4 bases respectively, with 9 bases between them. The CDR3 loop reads CASSLAFGADTQYF. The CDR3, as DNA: TGTGCCAGCAGCTTGGCTTTTGGCGCAGATACGCAGTATTTT.

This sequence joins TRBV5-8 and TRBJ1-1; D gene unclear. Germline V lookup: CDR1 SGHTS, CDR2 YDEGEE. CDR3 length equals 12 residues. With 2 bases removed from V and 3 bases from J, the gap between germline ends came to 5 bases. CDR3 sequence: CASSLHDTEAFF. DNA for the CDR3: TGTGCCAGCAGCTTACATGACACTGAAGCTTTCTTT.

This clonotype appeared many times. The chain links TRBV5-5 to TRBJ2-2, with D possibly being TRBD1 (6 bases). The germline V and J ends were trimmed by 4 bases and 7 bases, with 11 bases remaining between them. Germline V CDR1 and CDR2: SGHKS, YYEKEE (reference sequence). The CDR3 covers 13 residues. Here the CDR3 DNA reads TGTGCCAGCAGCGAACAGGGTTTCGGGGAGCTGTTTTTT. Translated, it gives CASSEQGFGELFF.

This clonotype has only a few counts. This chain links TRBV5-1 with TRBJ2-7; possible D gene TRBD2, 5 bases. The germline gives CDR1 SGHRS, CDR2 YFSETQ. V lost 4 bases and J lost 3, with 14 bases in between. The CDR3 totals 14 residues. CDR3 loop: CASSPVTGNYEQYF. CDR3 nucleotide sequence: TGCGCCAGCAGCCCGGTTACCGGGAACTACGAGCAGTACTTC.

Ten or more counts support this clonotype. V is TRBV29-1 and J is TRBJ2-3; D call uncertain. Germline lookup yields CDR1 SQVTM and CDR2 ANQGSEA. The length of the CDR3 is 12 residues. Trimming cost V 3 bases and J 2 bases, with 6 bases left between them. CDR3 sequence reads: CSVEGYTDTQYF. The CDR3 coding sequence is TGCAGCGTTGAGGGATACACAGATACGCAGTATTTT.

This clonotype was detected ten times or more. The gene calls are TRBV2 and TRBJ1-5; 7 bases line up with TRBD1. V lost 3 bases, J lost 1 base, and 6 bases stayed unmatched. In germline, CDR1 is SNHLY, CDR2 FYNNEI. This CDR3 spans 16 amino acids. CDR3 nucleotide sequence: TGTGCCAGCAGTGATAGAAACAGGGGAAGCAATCAGCCCCAGCATTTT. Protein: CASSDRNRGSNQPQHF.

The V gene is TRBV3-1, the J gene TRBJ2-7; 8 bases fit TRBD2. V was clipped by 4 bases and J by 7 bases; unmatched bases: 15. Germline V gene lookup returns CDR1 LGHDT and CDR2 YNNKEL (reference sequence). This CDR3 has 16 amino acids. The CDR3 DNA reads TGTGCCAGCAGCCCTTCAGGGAGCGGGAGTTTCGGTGAGCAGTACTTC. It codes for CASSPSGSGSFGEQYF.

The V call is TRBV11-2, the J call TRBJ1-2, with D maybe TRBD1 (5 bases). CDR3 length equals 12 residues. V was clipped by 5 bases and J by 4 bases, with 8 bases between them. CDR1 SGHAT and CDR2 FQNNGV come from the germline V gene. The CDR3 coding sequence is TGTGCCAGCAGCGGGGCGGGCTATGGCTACACCTTC. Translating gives CASSGAGYGYTF. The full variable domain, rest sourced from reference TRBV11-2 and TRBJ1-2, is EAGVAQSPRYKIIEKRQSVAFWCNPISGHATLYWYQQILGQGPKLLIQFQNNGVVDDSQLPKDRFSAERLKGVDSTLKIQPAKLEDSAVYLCASSGAGYGYTFGSGTRLTVV.

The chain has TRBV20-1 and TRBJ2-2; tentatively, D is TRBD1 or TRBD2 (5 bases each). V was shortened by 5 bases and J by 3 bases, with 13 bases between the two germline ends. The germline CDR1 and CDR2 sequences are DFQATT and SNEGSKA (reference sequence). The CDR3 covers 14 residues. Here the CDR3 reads CSAGRDGYTGELFF. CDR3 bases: TGCAGTGCTGGTAGGGACGGCTACACCGGGGAGCTGTTTTTT.

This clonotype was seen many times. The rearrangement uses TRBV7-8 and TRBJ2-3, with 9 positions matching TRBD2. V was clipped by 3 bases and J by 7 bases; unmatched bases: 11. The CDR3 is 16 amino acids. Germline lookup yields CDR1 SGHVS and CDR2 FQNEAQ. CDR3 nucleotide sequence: TGTGCCAGCAGCTTTGCCACCGGGACTAGCCACCATACGCAGTATTTT. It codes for CASSFATGTSHHTQYF.

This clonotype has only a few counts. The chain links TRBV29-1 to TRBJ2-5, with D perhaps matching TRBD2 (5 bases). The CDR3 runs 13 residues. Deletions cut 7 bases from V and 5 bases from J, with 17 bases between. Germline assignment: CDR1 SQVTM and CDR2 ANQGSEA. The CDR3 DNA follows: TGCAGCGCCGTTCCGGGGTTCATCGAGACCCAGTACTTC. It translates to CSAVPGFIETQYF.

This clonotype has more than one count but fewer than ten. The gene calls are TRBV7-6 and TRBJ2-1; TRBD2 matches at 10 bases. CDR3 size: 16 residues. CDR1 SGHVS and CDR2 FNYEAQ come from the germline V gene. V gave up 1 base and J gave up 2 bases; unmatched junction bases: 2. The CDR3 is CASSLERGGPYNEQFF. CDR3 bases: TGTGCCAGCAGCTTAGAGCGGGGGGGCCCCTACAATGAGCAGTTCTTC. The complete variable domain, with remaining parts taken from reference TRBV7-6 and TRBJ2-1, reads GAGVSQSPRYKVTKRGQDVALRCDPISGHVSLYWYRQALGQGPEFLTYFNYEAQQDKSGLPNDRFSAERPEGSISTLTIQRTEQRDSAMYRCASSLERGGPYNEQFFGPGTRLTVL.

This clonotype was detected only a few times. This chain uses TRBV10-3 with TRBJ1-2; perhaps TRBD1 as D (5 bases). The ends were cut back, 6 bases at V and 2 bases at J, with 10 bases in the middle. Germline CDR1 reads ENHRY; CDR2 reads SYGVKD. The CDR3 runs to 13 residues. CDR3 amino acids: CAISRVGNYGYTF. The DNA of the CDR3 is TGTGCCATCAGCAGGGTTGGGAACTATGGCTACACCTTC.